The rows below give T cell receptor beta chains drawn from one sample of a study of blood T cells in healthy people across ages. TCRdb called the 5' RACE reads again in MiXCR, with one record for every CDR3 protein. The data show 630,000 or so distinct CDR3 sequences, with 32% seen just once and approximately 15% held by the top ten. The material sequenced was blood. These receptors were collected from a woman aged 80 or over in good health. The CDR3 runs from the conserved cysteine through the conserved F or W. The order of the fields is J gene, D gene, V gene, clone size, CDR3 DNA, CDR3 protein. A D gene is named only where the DNA matches it firmly. Where a row states a size, it is once, few, many or the class of an expanded clone; other rows omit it.

j_gene: TRBJ2-1
d_gene: NA
v_gene: TRBV2
abundance: NA
CDR3nt: TGTGCCAGCAGTGAAGTATTAGGGCAGGGTGTGGAGGAGCAGTTCTTC
CDR3aa: CASSEVLGQGVEEQFF

j_gene: TRBJ2-7
d_gene: TRBD1
v_gene: TRBV2
abundance: many
CDR3nt: TGTGCCAGCAGTGAAGGGGACAGGGTTAGCGAGCAGTACTTC
CDR3aa: CASSEGDRVSEQYF

j_gene: TRBJ1-1
d_gene: NA
v_gene: TRBV5-6
abundance: NA
CDR3nt: TGTGCCAGCAGCTTGGGGCCCAAGAACACTGAAGCTTTCTTT
CDR3aa: CASSLGPKNTEAFF

j_gene: TRBJ2-7
d_gene: TRBD1
v_gene: TRBV7-8
abundance: many
CDR3nt: TGTGCCAGCAGCTTTACCGGGACAGGGGGTCGCGAGCAGTACTTC
CDR3aa: CASSFTGTGGREQYF

j_gene: TRBJ1-6
d_gene: NA
v_gene: TRBV2
abundance: many
CDR3nt: TGTGCCAGCAAAGGGCAGTCATATAATTCACCCCTCCACTTT
CDR3aa: CASKGQSYNSPLHF

j_gene: TRBJ2-7
d_gene: NA
v_gene: TRBV7-9
abundance: many
CDR3nt: TGTGCCAGCAGCCGCGGGCAGTCCTCCTACGAGCAGTACTTC
CDR3aa: CASSRGQSSYEQYF

j_gene: TRBJ2-4
d_gene: TRBD1
v_gene: TRBV6-2/TRBV6-3
abundance: NA
CDR3nt: TGTGCCAGCAGTTTTCCTGACAGGGGAGGATTTGGAAACATTCAGTACTTC
CDR3aa: CASSFPDRGGFGNIQYF

j_gene: TRBJ1-1
d_gene: NA
v_gene: TRBV29-1
abundance: NA
CDR3nt: TGCAGCGTTGAGTTCGGGATGAACACTGAAGCTTTCTTT
CDR3aa: CSVEFGMNTEAFF

j_gene: TRBJ2-5
d_gene: TRBD1
v_gene: TRBV11-2
abundance: many
CDR3nt: TGTGCCAGCAGCCGCACAGGGGGCGGATCAGAGACCCAGTACTTC
CDR3aa: CASSRTGGGSETQYF

j_gene: TRBJ2-3
d_gene: TRBD2
v_gene: TRBV5-6
abundance: NA
CDR3nt: TGTGCCAGCAGCTTGGATGGGGGGACTAGGAGGACAGATACGCAGTATTTT
CDR3aa: CASSLDGGTRRTDTQYF

j_gene: TRBJ2-1
d_gene: TRBD1
v_gene: TRBV27
abundance: NA
CDR3nt: TGTGCCAGCAGATATAGAGGGACAGGGGGCTTTGATGAGCAGTTCTTC
CDR3aa: CASRYRGTGGFDEQFF

j_gene: TRBJ2-1
d_gene: NA
v_gene: TRBV5-1
abundance: many
CDR3nt: TGCGCCAGCAGCTCCAACGCCGGCACTAATGAGCAGTTCTTC
CDR3aa: CASSSNAGTNEQFF

j_gene: TRBJ2-1
d_gene: TRBD1
v_gene: TRBV24-1
abundance: NA
CDR3nt: TGTGCCATCAGTGATTCCCGGACAGGGTCCTACAATGAGCAGTTCTTC
CDR3aa: CAISDSRTGSYNEQFF

j_gene: TRBJ2-1
d_gene: NA
v_gene: TRBV20-1
abundance: NA
CDR3nt: TGCAGTGCTAGTTCGGTTGGCAATGAGCAGTTCTTC
CDR3aa: CSASSVGNEQFF

j_gene: TRBJ2-4
d_gene: NA
v_gene: TRBV2
abundance: NA
CDR3nt: TGTGCCAGCAGTGAAGCGCTTCGAGTCTGGTACTTC
CDR3aa: CASSEALRVWYF

j_gene: TRBJ2-3
d_gene: TRBD2
v_gene: TRBV3-1
abundance: many
CDR3nt: TGTGCCAGCAGCCAACATAGCGGGGGGAATACGCAGTATTTT
CDR3aa: CASSQHSGGNTQYF

j_gene: TRBJ2-7
d_gene: NA
v_gene: TRBV12-5
abundance: many
CDR3nt: TGTGCTAGTGGTTTGGTACGTGGCGAGCAGTACTTC
CDR3aa: CASGLVRGEQYF

j_gene: TRBJ2-6
d_gene: NA
v_gene: TRBV2
abundance: many
CDR3nt: TGTGCCACGTCTAGGGGGGGACGGGAGACCAACGTCCTGACTTTC
CDR3aa: CATSRGGRETNVLTF

j_gene: TRBJ2-5
d_gene: TRBD2
v_gene: TRBV20-1
abundance: many
CDR3nt: TGCAGTGCTTCTAGCGGGGGGGCAGGGGAGACCCAGTACTTC
CDR3aa: CSASSGGAGETQYF

j_gene: TRBJ1-5
d_gene: NA
v_gene: TRBV27
abundance: few
CDR3nt: TGTGCCAGCAGGGTAACAGGGAGCAATCAGCCCCAGCATTTT
CDR3aa: CASRVTGSNQPQHF

j_gene: TRBJ1-2
d_gene: TRBD1
v_gene: TRBV7-2
abundance: NA
CDR3nt: TGTACCAGCAGCATCGACAGGGTGTATGGCTACACCTTC
CDR3aa: CTSSIDRVYGYTF

j_gene: TRBJ2-1
d_gene: TRBD2
v_gene: TRBV15
abundance: many
CDR3nt: TGTGCCACCAGCGTTATACTAGCGGGGGTCCGAAATGAGCAGTTCTTC
CDR3aa: CATSVILAGVRNEQFF

j_gene: TRBJ2-1
d_gene: TRBD1
v_gene: TRBV5-1
abundance: many
CDR3nt: TGCGCCAGCAGCTTGTTTGTTAGACAGGGCGATGAGCAGTTCTTC
CDR3aa: CASSLFVRQGDEQFF

j_gene: TRBJ2-5
d_gene: TRBD2
v_gene: TRBV11-2
abundance: NA
CDR3nt: TGTGCCAGCAGCTTAGATCCTGGCGCTGGCGGGGGGGCCAGGGAGCAGTACTTC
CDR3aa: CASSLDPGAGGGAREQYF

j_gene: TRBJ2-1
d_gene: TRBD2
v_gene: TRBV28
abundance: NA
CDR3nt: TGTGCCAGCAGTTTATGGACTAGCGGGAGAAAGAATGAGCAGTTCTTC
CDR3aa: CASSLWTSGRKNEQFF

j_gene: TRBJ2-1
d_gene: NA
v_gene: TRBV11-2
abundance: many
CDR3nt: TGTGCCAGCAGCTTAGAGGTGGACTACTACAATGAGCAGTTCTTC
CDR3aa: CASSLEVDYYNEQFF

j_gene: TRBJ2-5
d_gene: NA
v_gene: TRBV27
abundance: NA
CDR3nt: TGTGCCGGCAGTTTATTTAACTTAGGCAATGAGCAGTACTTC
CDR3aa: CAGSLFNLGNEQYF

j_gene: TRBJ1-2
d_gene: TRBD1
v_gene: TRBV27
abundance: many
CDR3nt: TGTGCCAGCAGTTTCAGACAGGGGGGCAATGGCTACACCTTC
CDR3aa: CASSFRQGGNGYTF

j_gene: TRBJ2-1
d_gene: TRBD2
v_gene: TRBV7-2
abundance: NA
CDR3nt: TGTGCCAGCAGCCCCGCTGGGACTAGCGGGGGGAATGAGCAGTTCTTC
CDR3aa: CASSPAGTSGGNEQFF

j_gene: TRBJ1-5
d_gene: TRBD1
v_gene: TRBV7-2
abundance: few
CDR3nt: TGTGCCAGCAGCTTAGAGGGGACAGGGCTTCGGCCCCAGCATTTT
CDR3aa: CASSLEGTGLRPQHF

j_gene: TRBJ2-3
d_gene: NA
v_gene: TRBV29-1
abundance: NA
CDR3nt: TGCAGCGCAGAGACTGGCACAGATACGCAGTATTTT
CDR3aa: CSAETGTDTQYF

j_gene: TRBJ2-7
d_gene: TRBD1
v_gene: TRBV6-1
abundance: many
CDR3nt: TGTGCCAGCAGTGCCCAGACAGGGGGAGAGCAGTACTTC
CDR3aa: CASSAQTGGEQYF

j_gene: TRBJ2-3
d_gene: NA
v_gene: TRBV10-3
abundance: many
CDR3nt: TGTGCCATCAGTCCCCAGTTAAGCACAGATACGCAGTATTTT
CDR3aa: CAISPQLSTDTQYF

j_gene: TRBJ2-7
d_gene: NA
v_gene: TRBV20-1
abundance: many
CDR3nt: TGCAGTGCTAGACCCGTGGTAAAGTTGGACGAGCAGTACTTC
CDR3aa: CSARPVVKLDEQYF

j_gene: TRBJ2-4
d_gene: NA
v_gene: TRBV7-2
abundance: NA
CDR3nt: TGTGCCAGCAGCCCATACATCTTAGCCAAAAACATTCAGTACTTC
CDR3aa: CASSPYILAKNIQYF

j_gene: TRBJ2-1
d_gene: NA
v_gene: TRBV15
abundance: many
CDR3nt: TGTGCCACCAGCAGGGCCCGGGACTTGAAGGAGTTCTTC
CDR3aa: CATSRARDLKEFF

j_gene: TRBJ1-4
d_gene: NA
v_gene: TRBV5-1
abundance: few
CDR3nt: TGCGCCAGCAGCCCGGACGGGGGTCCTTTCGCGGGAGAAAAACTGTTTTTT
CDR3aa: CASSPDGGPFAGEKLFF

j_gene: TRBJ2-7
d_gene: NA
v_gene: TRBV7-9
abundance: many
CDR3nt: TGTGCCAGCAGCTTAGGGACTTGGGAGCAGTACTTC
CDR3aa: CASSLGTWEQYF

j_gene: TRBJ1-2
d_gene: NA
v_gene: TRBV30
abundance: many
CDR3nt: TGTGCCTGGAGTGTACAGGCTAACTATGGCTACACCTTC
CDR3aa: CAWSVQANYGYTF

j_gene: TRBJ2-3
d_gene: TRBD2
v_gene: TRBV30
abundance: NA
CDR3nt: TGTGCCTGGGGGCTTAGCGGGAGCTCAGATACGCAGTATTTT
CDR3aa: CAWGLSGSSDTQYF

j_gene: TRBJ2-1
d_gene: TRBD2
v_gene: TRBV7-2
abundance: NA
CDR3nt: TGTGCCAGCAGCTTCGGACTAGCGGGATCGGTAAATGAGCAGTTCTTC
CDR3aa: CASSFGLAGSVNEQFF

j_gene: TRBJ2-3
d_gene: TRBD2
v_gene: TRBV20-1
abundance: few
CDR3nt: TGCAGTGCTAGGGGACTAGCGGGCCCTAGCACAGATACGCAGTATTTT
CDR3aa: CSARGLAGPSTDTQYF

j_gene: TRBJ2-3
d_gene: NA
v_gene: TRBV6-1
abundance: NA
CDR3nt: TGTGCCAGCAGTGACCCGGTTACAGATAAGCAGTATTTT
CDR3aa: CASSDPVTDKQYF

j_gene: TRBJ1-1
d_gene: NA
v_gene: TRBV30
abundance: many
CDR3nt: TGTGCCTGGAGTGTAGGGCTGAACACTGAAGCTTTCTTT
CDR3aa: CAWSVGLNTEAFF

j_gene: TRBJ2-5
d_gene: NA
v_gene: TRBV7-2
abundance: many
CDR3nt: TGTGCCAGCAGCCCCCGGAGAAGGGAGTACCAAGAGACCCAGTACTTC
CDR3aa: CASSPRRREYQETQYF

j_gene: TRBJ2-5
d_gene: NA
v_gene: TRBV7-3
abundance: few
CDR3nt: TGTGCCAGCAGCTTAACTCCCTTAGCGGAGACCCAGTACTTC
CDR3aa: CASSLTPLAETQYF

j_gene: TRBJ1-2
d_gene: TRBD1
v_gene: TRBV7-8
abundance: many
CDR3nt: TGTGCCAGCAGCCTCGCCCGACGCACAGGGGATGGCTACACCTTC
CDR3aa: CASSLARRTGDGYTF

j_gene: TRBJ2-2
d_gene: NA
v_gene: TRBV6-1
abundance: many
CDR3nt: TGTGCCAGCAGTGACGATCTTTTCGGGGGGGAGCTGTTTTTT
CDR3aa: CASSDDLFGGELFF

j_gene: TRBJ2-3
d_gene: NA
v_gene: TRBV11-3
abundance: many
CDR3nt: TGTGCCAGCAGCGATACAGACACAGATACGCAGTATTTT
CDR3aa: CASSDTDTDTQYF

j_gene: TRBJ2-1
d_gene: TRBD2
v_gene: TRBV5-1
abundance: many
CDR3nt: TGCGCCAGCAGCACTAGCGGGGGGGTTATCGATGAGCAGTTCTTC
CDR3aa: CASSTSGGVIDEQFF

j_gene: TRBJ1-4
d_gene: NA
v_gene: TRBV7-2
abundance: many
CDR3nt: TGTGCCAGCAGCTTAGGGCATATGGTGACTGAAAAACTGTTTTTT
CDR3aa: CASSLGHMVTEKLFF

j_gene: TRBJ1-1
d_gene: TRBD1
v_gene: TRBV11-2
abundance: few
CDR3nt: TGTGCCAGCAAGTGGACAGGGGGAAGTGATGAAGCTTTCTTT
CDR3aa: CASKWTGGSDEAFF

j_gene: TRBJ2-1
d_gene: NA
v_gene: TRBV5-1
abundance: few
CDR3nt: TGCGCCAGCAGGGAAAACAGCGCAGGCAATGAGCAGTTCTTC
CDR3aa: CASRENSAGNEQFF